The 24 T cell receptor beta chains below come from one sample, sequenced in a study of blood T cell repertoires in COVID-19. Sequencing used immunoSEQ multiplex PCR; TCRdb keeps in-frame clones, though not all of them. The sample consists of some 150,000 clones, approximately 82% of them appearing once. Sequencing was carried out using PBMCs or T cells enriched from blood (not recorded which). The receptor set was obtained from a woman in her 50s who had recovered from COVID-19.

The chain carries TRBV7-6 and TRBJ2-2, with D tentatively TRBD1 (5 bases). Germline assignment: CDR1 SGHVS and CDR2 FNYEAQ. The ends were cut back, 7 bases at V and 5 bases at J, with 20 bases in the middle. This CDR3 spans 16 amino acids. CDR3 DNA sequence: TGTGCCAGCACCCCCCACCAGGGCAGCAGTACCGGGGAGCTGTTTTTT. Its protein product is CASTPHQGSSTGELFF.

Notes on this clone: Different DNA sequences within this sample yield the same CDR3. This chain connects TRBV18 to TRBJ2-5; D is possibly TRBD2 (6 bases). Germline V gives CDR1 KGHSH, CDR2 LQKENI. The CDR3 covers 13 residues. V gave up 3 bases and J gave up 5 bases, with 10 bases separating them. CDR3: CASSPSGEETQYF. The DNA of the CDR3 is TGTGCCAGCTCACCTAGCGGTGAGGAGACCCAGTACTTC.

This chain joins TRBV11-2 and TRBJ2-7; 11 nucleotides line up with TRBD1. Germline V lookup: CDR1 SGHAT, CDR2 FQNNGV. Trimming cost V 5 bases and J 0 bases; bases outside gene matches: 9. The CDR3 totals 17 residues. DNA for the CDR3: TGTGCCAGCAGCCCTGGGACAGGGGGGTTAAGCTCCTACGAGCAGTACGTC. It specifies CASSPGTGGLSSYEQYV.

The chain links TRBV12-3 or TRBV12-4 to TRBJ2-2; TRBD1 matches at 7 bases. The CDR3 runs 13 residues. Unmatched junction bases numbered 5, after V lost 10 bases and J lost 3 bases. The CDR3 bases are TGTGCCACTACAGGGGCCCACACCGGGGAGCTGTTTTTT. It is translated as CATTGAHTGELFF.

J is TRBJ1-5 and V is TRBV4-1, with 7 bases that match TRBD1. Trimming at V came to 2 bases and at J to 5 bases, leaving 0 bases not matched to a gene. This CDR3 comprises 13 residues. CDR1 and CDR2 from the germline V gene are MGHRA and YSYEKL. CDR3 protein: CASSQQGDQPQHF. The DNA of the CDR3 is TGCGCCAGCAGCCAACAGGGGGATCAGCCCCAGCATTTT.

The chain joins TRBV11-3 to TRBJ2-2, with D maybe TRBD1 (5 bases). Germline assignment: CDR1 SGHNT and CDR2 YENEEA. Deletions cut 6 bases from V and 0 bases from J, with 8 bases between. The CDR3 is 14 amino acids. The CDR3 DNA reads TGTGCCAGCAGAAGGGGCTCGAACACCGGGGAGCTGTTTTTT. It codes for CASRRGSNTGELFF.

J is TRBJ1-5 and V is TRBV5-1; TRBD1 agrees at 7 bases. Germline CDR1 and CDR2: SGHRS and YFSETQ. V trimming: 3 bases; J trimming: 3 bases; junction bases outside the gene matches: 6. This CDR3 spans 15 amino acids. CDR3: CASSWQGGPNQPQHF. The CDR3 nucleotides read TGCGCCAGCAGCTGGCAGGGGGGCCCCAATCAGCCCCAGCATTTT. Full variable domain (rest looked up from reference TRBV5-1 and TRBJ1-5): KAGVTQTPRYLIKTRGQQVTLSCSPISGHRSVSWYQQTPGQGLQFLFEYFSETQRNKGNFPGRFSGRQFSNSRSEMNVSTLELGDSALYLCASSWQGGPNQPQHFGDGTRLSIL.

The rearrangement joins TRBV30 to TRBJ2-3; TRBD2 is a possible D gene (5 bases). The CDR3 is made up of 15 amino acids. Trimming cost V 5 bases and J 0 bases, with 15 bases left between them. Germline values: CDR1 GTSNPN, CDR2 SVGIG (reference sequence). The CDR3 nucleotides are TGTGCCTGGGTCGACGGGCGGACTAGCACAGATACGCAGTATTTT. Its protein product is CAWVDGRTSTDTQYF.

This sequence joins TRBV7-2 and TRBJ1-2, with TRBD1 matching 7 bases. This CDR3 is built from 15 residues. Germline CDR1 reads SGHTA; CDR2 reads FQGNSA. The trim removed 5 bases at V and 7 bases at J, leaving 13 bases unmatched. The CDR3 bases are TGTGCCAGCAGCCAAAAGGGGGCAGATTGGGGTGGCTACACCTTC. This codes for CASSQKGADWGGYTF.

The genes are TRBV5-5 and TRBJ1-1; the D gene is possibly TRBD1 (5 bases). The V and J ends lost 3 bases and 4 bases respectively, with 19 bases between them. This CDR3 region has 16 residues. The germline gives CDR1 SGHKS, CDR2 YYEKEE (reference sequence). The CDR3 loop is CASSSDLRVGRTEAFF. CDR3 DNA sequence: TGTGCCAGCAGCTCAGATCTCAGGGTAGGACGCACTGAAGCTTTCTTT.

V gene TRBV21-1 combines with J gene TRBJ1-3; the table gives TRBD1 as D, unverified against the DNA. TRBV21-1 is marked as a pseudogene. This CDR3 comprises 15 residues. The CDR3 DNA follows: TGTGCCAGCAGCCGTGGACAGAGGGGCGATGACACCATATATTTT. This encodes CASSRGQRGDDTIYF.

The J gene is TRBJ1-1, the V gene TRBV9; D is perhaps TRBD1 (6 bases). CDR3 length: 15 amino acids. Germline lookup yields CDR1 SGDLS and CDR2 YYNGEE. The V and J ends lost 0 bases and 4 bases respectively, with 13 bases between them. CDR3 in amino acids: CASSVAGGFLTEAFF. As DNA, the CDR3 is TGTGCCAGCAGCGTAGCGGGGGGCTTTCTCACTGAAGCTTTCTTT.

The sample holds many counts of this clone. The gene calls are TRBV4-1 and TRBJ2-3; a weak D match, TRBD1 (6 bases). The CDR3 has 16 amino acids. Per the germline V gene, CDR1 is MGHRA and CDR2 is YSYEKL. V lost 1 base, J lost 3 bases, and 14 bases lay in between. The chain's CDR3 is CASSQAPRTATDTQYF. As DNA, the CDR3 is TGCGCCAGCAGCCAAGCCCCCCGGACAGCTACAGATACGCAGTATTTT.

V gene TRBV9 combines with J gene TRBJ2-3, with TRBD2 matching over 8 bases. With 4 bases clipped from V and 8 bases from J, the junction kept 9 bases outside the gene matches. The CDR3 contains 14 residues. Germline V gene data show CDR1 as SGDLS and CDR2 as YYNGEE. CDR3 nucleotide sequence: TGTGCCAGCAGCTTCCCCCCGGGAGGGGGTACGCAGTATTTT. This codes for CASSFPPGGGTQYF.

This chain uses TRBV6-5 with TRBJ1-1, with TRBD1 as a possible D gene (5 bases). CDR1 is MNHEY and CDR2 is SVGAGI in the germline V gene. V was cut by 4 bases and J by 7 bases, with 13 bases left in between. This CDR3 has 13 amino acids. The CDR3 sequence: CASSFKGFNEAFF. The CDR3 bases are TGTGCCAGCAGTTTCAAGGGGTTTAATGAAGCTTTCTTT.

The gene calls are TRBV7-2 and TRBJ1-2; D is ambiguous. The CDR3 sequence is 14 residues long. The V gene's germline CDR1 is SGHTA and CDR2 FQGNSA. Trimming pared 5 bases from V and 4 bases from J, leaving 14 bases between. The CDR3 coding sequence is TGTGCCAGCAGCCCTTCAAGTAGCCCCTATGGCTACACCTTC. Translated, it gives CASSPSSSPYGYTF.

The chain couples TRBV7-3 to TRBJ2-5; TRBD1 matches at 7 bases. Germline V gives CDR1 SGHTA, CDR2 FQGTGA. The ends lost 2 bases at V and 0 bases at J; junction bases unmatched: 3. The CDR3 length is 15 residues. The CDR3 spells CASSLQTGNQETQYF. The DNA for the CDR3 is TGTGCCAGCAGCTTACAGACAGGGAACCAAGAGACCCAGTACTTC.

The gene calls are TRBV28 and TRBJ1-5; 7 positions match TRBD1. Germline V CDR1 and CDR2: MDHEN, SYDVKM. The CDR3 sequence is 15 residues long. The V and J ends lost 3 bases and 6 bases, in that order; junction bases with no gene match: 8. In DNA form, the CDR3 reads TGTGCCAGCAGTTTTGGAGGGGGCGTAGGTCAGCCCCAGCATTTT. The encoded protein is CASSFGGGVGQPQHF.

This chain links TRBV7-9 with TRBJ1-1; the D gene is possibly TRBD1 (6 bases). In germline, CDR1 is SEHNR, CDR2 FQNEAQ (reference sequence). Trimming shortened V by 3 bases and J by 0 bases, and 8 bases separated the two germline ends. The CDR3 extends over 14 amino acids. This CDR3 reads CASSLQGMNTEAFF. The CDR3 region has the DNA TGTGCCAGCAGCTTGCAGGGGATGAACACTGAAGCTTTCTTT.

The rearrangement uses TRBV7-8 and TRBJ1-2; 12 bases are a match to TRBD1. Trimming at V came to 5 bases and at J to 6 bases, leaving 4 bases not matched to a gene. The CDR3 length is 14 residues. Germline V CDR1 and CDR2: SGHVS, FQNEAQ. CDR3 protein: CASSLGTGGDGYTF. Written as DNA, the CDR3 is TGTGCCAGCAGCCTCGGGACAGGGGGCGATGGCTACACCTTC.

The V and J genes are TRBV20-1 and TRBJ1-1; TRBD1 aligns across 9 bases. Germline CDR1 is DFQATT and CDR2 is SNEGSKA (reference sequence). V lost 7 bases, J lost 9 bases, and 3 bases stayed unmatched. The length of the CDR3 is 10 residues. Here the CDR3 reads CSVDRGKAFF. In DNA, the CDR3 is TGCAGTGTCGACAGGGGGAAAGCTTTCTTT.

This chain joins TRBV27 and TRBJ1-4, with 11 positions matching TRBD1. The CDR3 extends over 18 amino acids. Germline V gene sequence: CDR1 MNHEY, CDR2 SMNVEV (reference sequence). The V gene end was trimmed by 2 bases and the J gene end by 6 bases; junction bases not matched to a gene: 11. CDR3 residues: CASSLRDRGVKGYEKLFF. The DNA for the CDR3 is TGTGCCAGCAGTTTAAGGGACAGGGGGGTTAAGGGCTATGAAAAACTGTTTTTT. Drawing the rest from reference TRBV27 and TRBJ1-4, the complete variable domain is EAQVTQNPRYLITVTGKKLTVTCSQNMNHEYMSWYRQDPGLGLRQIYYSMNVEVTDKGDVPEGYKVSRKEKRNFPLILESPSPNQTSLYFCASSLRDRGVKGYEKLFFGSGTQLSVL.

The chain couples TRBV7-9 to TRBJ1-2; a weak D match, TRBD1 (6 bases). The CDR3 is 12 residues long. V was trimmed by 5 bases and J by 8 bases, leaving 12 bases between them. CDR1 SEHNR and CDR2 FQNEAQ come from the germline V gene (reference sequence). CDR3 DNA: TGTGCCAGCAGCCCTACAGGGAGCGGCTACACCTTC. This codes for CASSPTGSGYTF.

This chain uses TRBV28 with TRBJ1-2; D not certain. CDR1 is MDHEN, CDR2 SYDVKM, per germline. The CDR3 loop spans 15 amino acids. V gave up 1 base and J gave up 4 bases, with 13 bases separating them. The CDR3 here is CASSLYPGGTYGYTF. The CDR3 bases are TGTGCCAGCAGTTTATATCCGGGAGGCACCTATGGCTACACCTTC.